This T cell receptor (beta chain) was captured in a study of vaccination effects on CD4 cells after COVID-19 (dated by TCRdb to between 2022 and 2023). Regarding the research as a whole: To identify antigen-specific CD4+ T cell clonotypes by their expansion, the ViraFEST assay first stimulated PBMC with viral peptide pools and then applied TCR sequencing. SARS-CoV-2 spike-specific CD4+ TCR repertoires from before and after mRNA vaccination were compared in COVID-19 convalescent patients and in infection-naive vaccine recipients. The Oncomine TCR Beta short-read assay on an Illumina iSeq 100 was used to sequence cultures from other donors in the study. Two doses of either the BNT162b2 or the mRNA-1273 mRNA SARS-CoV-2 vaccine were administered to participants. Pre-vaccine samples from a couple of convalescent patients were drawn 16 days and one week before the first dose, 142 and 148 days after COVID-19 diagnosis. Approximately 2 million PBMC per well were cultured in IMDM with about 5.1% human AB serum, roughly 10 IU/ml IL-2 and gentamicin, plus 10 ug/ml peptides. Altogether, around 11 COVID-19 convalescent patients and a few SARS-CoV-2-naive healthy vaccine recipients made up the full study.

The method was the immunoSEQ multiplex PCR assay. DNA from the cultured and isolated CD4+ T cells underwent TCR beta CDR3 sequencing. The authors processed their data as follows. The analysis removed non-productive TCR sequences, trimmed reads to the CDR3 region, and retained only CDR3s that were 7 or more amino acids long. Antigen-specific clonotypes were identified using the MANAFEST web app by comparison of expansion in peptide wells against reference cultures. To count as positive, a clone had to show expansion at FDR<0.05 compared with the reference and with all other wells, an odds ratio above 5, and a frequency above 0.1% in two replicate wells. Cross-reactive clonotypes were defined as significantly expanded in SARS-CoV-2 spike wells and in at least one common cold coronavirus spike condition. Levenshtein distance calculated with the stringdist R package was used to assess CDR3 similarity, and unrooted trees were constructed with ape in R 3.6.1. Not all clones reach the TCRdb copy of this immuneACCESS table, which keeps in-frame sequences only. Checked studies attribute under half of the gap to unresolved V genes and leave the rest unexplained. V and J calls and clone size follow that table, whereas D and trimming were derived from the DNA. The sample table lists tens of thousands of clones, about 72% of them with a count of one. Jointly, the top ten make up roughly 25% of the sample.

After 10 days of culture, CD4+ T cells were isolated with the EasySep CD4+ T cell isolation kit. Convalescent patients had PCR-confirmed SARS-CoV-2 infection between March and December 2020, before Alpha, Beta and Delta variants emerged in the United States. Half of the culture medium was replaced with fresh IL-2-containing medium on days 3 and 7. Each peptide stimulation condition was cultured in triplicate wells unless otherwise noted. PBMC were separated from whole blood using Ficoll-Paque Plus gradient centrifugation and were then either cryopreserved at -140C or used fresh. Genomic DNA was extracted from cultured CD4+ T cells with the QIAamp micro DNA kit. This clone occurred a few times. Its recognized antigen is unknown. Nothing much larger sits one base from this clone, and base qualities are not available. V trim: 3 bases; J trim: 7 bases; unmatched bases: 5. CDR1 is given as KGHSH and CDR2 as LQKENI, both from the germline V gene. The CDR3 runs 14 amino acids, cysteine and phenylalanine included. Only the CDR3 DNA is retained, 42 bases long and in frame from the first base.

The full study reports these points: The study was limited by a small number of convalescent patients and lacked early post-infection timepoints. Both infection-induced and vaccine-induced clones contracted markedly at late post-vaccination timepoints, which is consistent with waning T cell responses. In convalescent patients, the post-vaccine spike-reactive repertoire was composed mainly of new vaccine-induced clones that were largely distinct from infection-induced clones.

Specimen: CD4+ T cells from PBMCs cultured without peptide, collected before COVID-19 vaccination. The TCR comes from a human donor who had a prior SARS-CoV-2 infection. The chain was built from TRBV18 and TRBJ2-1; TRBD2 matches 8 bases in the middle. In nucleotides, the sequence is TGTGCCAGCTCACCCCAGCGGGGGAAGAATGAGCAGTTCTTC. Its translation is CASSPQRGKNEQFF. Outside the CDR3, residues come from the reference TRBV18 and TRBJ2-1 proteins, so the full variable domain is: NAGVMQNPRHLVRRRGQEARLRCSPMKGHSHVYWYRQLPEEGLKFMVYLQKENIIDESGMPKERFSAEFPKEGPSILRIQQVVRGDSAAYFCASSPQRGKNEQFFGPGTRLTVL.